The sequence of this TCR beta chain was determined in a study of T cell responses to AZD1222 COVID-19 vaccine. Germline lookup yields CDR1 SGHRS and CDR2 YFSETQ. V lost 2 bases to trimming and J lost 5 bases, with 7 bases between them. This CDR3 contains 13 residues. The repertoire was sequenced with immunoSEQ multiplex PCR; TCRdb's copy has only in-frame clones and lacks some. The sample holds roughly 24,000 clones; 88% are singletons and the top ten take 2.5% to 3%. Notes on the study in general: Donors were chiefly white British, with a greater number of females, and clonal diversity was perhaps underestimated. Without day 14 samples, only post-peak T cell repertoires were studied. An increase in Spike-specific TCR breadth and depth was observed after two AZD1222 doses.

This clone was recorded only once. Its antigen is undetermined. This TCR came from an adult who received the AZD1222 COVID-19 vaccine. The input for sequencing was peripheral blood, taken 28 days after the second AZD1222 dose. The rearrangement uses TRBV5-1 and TRBJ2-2; tentative D call: TRBD1 (6 bases). The CDR3 here is CASSLGGTGELFF. CDR3 nucleotides: TGCGCCAGCAGCTTAGGGGGAACCGGGGAGCTGTTTTTT.